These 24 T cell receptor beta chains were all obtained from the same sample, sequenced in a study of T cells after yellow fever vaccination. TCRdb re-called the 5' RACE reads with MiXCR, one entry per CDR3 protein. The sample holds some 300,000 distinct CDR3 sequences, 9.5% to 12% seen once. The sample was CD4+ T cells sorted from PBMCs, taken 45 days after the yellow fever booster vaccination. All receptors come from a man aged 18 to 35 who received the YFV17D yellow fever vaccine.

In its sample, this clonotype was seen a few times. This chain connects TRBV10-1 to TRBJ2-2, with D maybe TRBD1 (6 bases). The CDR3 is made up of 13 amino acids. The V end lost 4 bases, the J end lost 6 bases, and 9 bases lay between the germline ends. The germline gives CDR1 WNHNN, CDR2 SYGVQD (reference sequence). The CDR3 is CASSASGAGELFF. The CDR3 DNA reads TGCGCCAGCAGTGCATCAGGGGCCGGGGAGCTGTTTTTT.

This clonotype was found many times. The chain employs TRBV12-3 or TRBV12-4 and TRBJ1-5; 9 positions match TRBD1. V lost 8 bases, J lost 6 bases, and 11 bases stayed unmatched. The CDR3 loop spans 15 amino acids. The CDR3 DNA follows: TGTGCCAGCGATAAAGGGGGACAGGGTGGTCAGCCCCAGCATTTT. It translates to CASDKGGQGGQPQHF.

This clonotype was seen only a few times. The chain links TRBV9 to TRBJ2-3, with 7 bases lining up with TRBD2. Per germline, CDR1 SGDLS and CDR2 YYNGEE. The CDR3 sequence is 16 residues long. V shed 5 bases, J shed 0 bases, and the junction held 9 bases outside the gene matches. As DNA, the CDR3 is TGTGCCAGCAGACCCCACGAGCGGGGTAGCACAGATACGCAGTATTTT. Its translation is CASRPHERGSTDTQYF.

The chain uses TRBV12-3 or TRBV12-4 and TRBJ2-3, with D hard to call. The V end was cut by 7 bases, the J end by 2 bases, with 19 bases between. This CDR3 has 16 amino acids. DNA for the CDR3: TGTGCCAGCACTTATGGGGTCCATACCAACACAGATACGCAGTATTTT. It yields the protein CASTYGVHTNTDTQYF.

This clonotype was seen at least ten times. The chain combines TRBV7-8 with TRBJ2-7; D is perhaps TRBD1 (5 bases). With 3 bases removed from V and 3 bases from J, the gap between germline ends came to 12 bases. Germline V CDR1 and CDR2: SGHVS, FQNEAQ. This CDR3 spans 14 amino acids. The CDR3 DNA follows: TGTGCCAGCAGCTTGGGCAGGGCGAACTACGAGCAGTACGTC. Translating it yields CASSLGRANYEQYV.

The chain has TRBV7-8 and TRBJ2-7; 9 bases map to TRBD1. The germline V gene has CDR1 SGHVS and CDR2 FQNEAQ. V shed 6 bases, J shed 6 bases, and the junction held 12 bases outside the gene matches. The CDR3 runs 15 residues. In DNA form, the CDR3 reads TGTGCCAGCAGTGTACAGGGGACAGGGATTCTCGAGCAGTACTTC. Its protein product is CASSVQGTGILEQYF. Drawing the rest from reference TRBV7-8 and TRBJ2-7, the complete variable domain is GAGVSQSPRYKVAKRGQDVALRCDPISGHVSLFWYQQALGQGPEFLTYFQNEAQLDKSGLPSDRFFAERPEGSVSTLKIQRTQQEDSAVYLCASSVQGTGILEQYFGPGTRLTVT.

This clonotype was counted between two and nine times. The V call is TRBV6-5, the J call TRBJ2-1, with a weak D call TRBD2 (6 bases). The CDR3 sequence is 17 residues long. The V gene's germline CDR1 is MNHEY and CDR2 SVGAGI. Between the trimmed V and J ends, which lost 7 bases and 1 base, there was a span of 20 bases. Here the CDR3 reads CASTSGHSGLSYNEQFF. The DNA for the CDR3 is TGTGCCAGCACCTCGGGCCACTCGGGACTTTCCTACAATGAGCAGTTCTTC.

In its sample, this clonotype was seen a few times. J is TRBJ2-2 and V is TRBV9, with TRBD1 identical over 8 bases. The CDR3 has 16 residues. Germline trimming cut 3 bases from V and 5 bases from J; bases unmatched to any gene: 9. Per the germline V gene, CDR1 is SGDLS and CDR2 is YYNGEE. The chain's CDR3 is CASSAKGDRQTGELFF. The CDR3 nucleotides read TGTGCCAGCAGCGCCAAGGGGGACAGGCAAACCGGGGAGCTGTTTTTT.

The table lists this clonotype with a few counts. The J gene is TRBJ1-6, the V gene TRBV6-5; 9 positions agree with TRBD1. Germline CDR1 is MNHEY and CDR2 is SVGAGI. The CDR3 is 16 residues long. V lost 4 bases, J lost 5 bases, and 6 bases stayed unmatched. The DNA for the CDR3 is TGTGCCAGCAGTTCCTTAACAGGGGGCGATAATTCACCCCTCCACTTT. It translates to CASSSLTGGDNSPLHF.

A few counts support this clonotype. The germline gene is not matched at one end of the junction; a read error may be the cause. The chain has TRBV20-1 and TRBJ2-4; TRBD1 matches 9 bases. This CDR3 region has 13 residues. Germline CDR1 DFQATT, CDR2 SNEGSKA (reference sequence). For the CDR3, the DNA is TGCAGTGCCACCCGAGGCCAGGACAGGGGAAACAATTTC. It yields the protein CSATRGQDRGNNF.

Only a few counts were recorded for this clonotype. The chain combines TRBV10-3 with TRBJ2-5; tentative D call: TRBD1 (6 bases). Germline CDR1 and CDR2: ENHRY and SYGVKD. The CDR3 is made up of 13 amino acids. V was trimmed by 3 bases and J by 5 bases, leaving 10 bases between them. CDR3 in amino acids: CAISEQGPETQYF. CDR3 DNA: TGTGCCATCAGTGAACAGGGCCCCGAGACCCAGTACTTC.

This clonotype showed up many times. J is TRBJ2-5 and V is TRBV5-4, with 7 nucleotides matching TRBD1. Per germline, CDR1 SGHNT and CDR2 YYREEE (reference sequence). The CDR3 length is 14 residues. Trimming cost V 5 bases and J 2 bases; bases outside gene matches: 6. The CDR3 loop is CASSPRTGQETQYF. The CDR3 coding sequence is TGTGCCAGCAGTCCTCGGACAGGACAAGAGACCCAGTACTTC.

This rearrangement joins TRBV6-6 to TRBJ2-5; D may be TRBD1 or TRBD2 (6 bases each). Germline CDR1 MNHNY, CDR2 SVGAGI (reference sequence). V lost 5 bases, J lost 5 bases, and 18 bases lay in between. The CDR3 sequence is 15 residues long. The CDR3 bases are TGTGCCAGCAGTCTAATCTGGGGGGCGGGTGAGACCCAGTACTTC. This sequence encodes CASSLIWGAGETQYF.

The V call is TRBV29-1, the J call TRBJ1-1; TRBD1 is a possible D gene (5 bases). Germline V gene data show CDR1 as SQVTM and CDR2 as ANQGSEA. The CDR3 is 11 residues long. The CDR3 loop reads CGGTFNTEAFF. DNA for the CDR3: TGCGGAGGGACTTTCAACACTGAAGCTTTCTTT.

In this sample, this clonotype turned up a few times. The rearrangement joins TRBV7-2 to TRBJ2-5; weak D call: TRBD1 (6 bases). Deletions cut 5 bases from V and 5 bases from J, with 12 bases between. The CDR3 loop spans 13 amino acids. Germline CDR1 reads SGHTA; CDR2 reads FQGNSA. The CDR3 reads CASSPRTAETQYF. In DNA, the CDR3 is TGTGCCAGCAGCCCCCGGACAGCGGAGACCCAGTACTTC.

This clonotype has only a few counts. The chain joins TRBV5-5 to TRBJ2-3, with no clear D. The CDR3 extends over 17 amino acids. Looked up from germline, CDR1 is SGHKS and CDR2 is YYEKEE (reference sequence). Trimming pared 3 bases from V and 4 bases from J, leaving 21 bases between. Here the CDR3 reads CASSSGWQPASPDTQYF. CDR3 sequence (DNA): TGTGCCAGCAGCTCAGGATGGCAGCCGGCTAGTCCAGATACGCAGTATTTT.

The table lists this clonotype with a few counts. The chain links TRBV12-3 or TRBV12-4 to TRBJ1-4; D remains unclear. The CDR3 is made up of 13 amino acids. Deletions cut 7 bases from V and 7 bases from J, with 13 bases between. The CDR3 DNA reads TGTGCCAGCACCCTCTCTTGGGGTGAAAAACTGTTTTTT. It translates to CASTLSWGEKLFF.

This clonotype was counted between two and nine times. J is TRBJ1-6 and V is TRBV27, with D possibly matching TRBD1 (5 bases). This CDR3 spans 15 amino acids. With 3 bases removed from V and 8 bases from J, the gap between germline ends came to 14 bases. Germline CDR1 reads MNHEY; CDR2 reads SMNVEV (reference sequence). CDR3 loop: CASSFLAAGYSPLHF. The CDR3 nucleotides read TGTGCCAGCAGTTTTTTGGCGGCAGGGTATTCACCCCTCCACTTT.

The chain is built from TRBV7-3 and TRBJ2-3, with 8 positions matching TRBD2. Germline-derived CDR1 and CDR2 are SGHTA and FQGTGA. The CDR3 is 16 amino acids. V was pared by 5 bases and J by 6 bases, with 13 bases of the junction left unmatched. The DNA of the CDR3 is TGTGCCAGCAGCCTCCAAGCGGGGGCCACGGAGGATACGCAGTATTTT. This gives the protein CASSLQAGATEDTQYF.

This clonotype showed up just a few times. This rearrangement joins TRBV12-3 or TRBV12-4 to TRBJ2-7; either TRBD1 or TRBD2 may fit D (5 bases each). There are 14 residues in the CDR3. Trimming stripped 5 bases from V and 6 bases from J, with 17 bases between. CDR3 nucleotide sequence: TGTGCCAGCAGTACCAGCCCCCTTGGGGGCGAGCAGTACTTC. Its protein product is CASSTSPLGGEQYF.

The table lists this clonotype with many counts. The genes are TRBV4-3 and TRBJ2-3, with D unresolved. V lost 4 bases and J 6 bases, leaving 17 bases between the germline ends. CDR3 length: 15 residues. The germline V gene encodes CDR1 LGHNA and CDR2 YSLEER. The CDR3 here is CASSLSVAPVDTQYF. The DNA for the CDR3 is TGCGCCAGCAGCCTTTCAGTCGCTCCGGTGGATACGCAGTATTTT.

CDR3 in DNA: TGTGCCAGCAGCTTTTCTGGGCGGAACAATCAGCCCCAGCATTTT. This gives the protein CASSFSGRNNQPQHF. The V and J genes are TRBV5-6 and TRBJ1-5; D remains unclear. Deletions cut 2 bases from V and 3 bases from J, with 12 bases between. CDR1 and CDR2 from the germline V gene are SGHDT and YYEEEE. The CDR3 is 15 amino acids.

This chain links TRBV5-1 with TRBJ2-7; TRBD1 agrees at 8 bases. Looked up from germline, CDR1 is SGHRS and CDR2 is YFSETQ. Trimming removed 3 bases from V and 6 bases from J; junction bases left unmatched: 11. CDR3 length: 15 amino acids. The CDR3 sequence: CASSWKGQERSEQYF. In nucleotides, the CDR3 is TGCGCCAGCAGCTGGAAGGGACAGGAAAGGAGCGAGCAGTACTTC.

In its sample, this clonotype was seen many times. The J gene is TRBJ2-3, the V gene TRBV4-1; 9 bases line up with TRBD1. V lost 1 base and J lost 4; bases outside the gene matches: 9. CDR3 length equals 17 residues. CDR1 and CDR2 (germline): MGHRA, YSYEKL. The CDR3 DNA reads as TGCGCCAGCAGCCAAGGCCCGGGACAGGGAGGGTCAGATACGCAGTATTTT. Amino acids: CASSQGPGQGGSDTQYF.